This T cell receptor beta chain came from a study of sequential checkpoint blockade in melanoma. Germline V CDR1 and CDR2: LNHDA, SQIVND (reference sequence). Between the trimmed V and J ends, which lost 5 bases and 0 bases, there was a span of 11 bases. There are 15 residues in the CDR3. Treatment in this sample: randomized to nivolumab then ipilimumab (arm A) or the reverse (arm B). The table lists this clone with a count of one. The repertoire was sequenced with immunoSEQ multiplex PCR; TCRdb's copy has only in-frame clones and lacks some. Here the sample spans about 21,000 clones, approximately 80% being singletons.

The rearrangement uses TRBV19 and TRBJ2-1; no firm D call. The sequencing here drew on CD8+ T cells sorted from blood (inferred from file names), taken from a patient given nivolumab and ipilimumab in sequence. The TCR originated in a human donor with melanoma. CDR3 residues: CASSLTPGSYNEQFF. DNA of the CDR3: TGTGCCAGTAGTTTGACACCTGGCTCCTACAATGAGCAGTTCTTC. The full variable domain, its missing parts supplied by reference TRBV19 and TRBJ2-1, is DGGITQSPKYLFRKEGQNVTLSCEQNLNHDAMYWYRQDPGQGLRLIYYSQIVNDFQKGDIAEGYSVSREKKESFPLTVTSAQKNPTAFYLCASSLTPGSYNEQFFGPGTRLTVL.